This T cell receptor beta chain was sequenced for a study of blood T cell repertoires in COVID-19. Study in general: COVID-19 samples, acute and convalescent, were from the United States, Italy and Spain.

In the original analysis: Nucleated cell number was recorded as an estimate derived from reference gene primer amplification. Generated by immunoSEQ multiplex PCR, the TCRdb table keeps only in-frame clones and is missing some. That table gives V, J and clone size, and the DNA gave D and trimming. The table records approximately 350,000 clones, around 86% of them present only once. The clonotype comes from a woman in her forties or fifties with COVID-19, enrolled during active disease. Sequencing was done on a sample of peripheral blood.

The CDR3 sequence: CASSITGTVTYEQYF. CDR3 bases: TGTGCCAGTAGTATCACCGGGACAGTAACCTACGAGCAGTACTTC. The chain joins TRBV19 to TRBJ2-7; 7 bases are a match to TRBD1. Unmatched junction bases numbered 7, after V lost 3 bases and J lost 2 bases. The length of the CDR3 is 15 residues. CDR1 and CDR2 from the germline V gene are LNHDA and SQIVND (reference sequence).